One and the same sample provided the 9 T cell receptor beta chains below, sequenced in a study of T cells in Graves' hyperthyroidism and ophthalmopathy. The CDR3 regions of TCR beta were amplified from RNA transcripts. Primed by the HTBI set, a first-round RT-PCR was run on the TCR CDR3. TCRdb processed the multiplex PCR reads anew with MiXCR; each CDR3 protein has one entry. This sample has under 400,000 distinct CDR3 sequences, with 15% to 19% found just once. The specimen sequenced was blood. These receptors were obtained from a woman between 18 and 30 years old with Graves' hyperthyroidism that later progressed to Graves' ophthalmopathy.

This clonotype was detected ten times or more. The chain is built from TRBV20-1 and TRBJ2-7; possibly TRBD1 for D (6 bases). The germline CDR1 and CDR2 sequences are DFQATT and SNEGSKA (reference sequence). The CDR3 is 13 amino acids. The V end lost 3 bases, the J end lost 7 bases, and 16 bases lay between the germline ends. CDR3 bases: TGCAGTGCTAGTCCGGGACAAAGGGAGGAGCAGTACTTC. Its translation is CSASPGQREEQYF.

This clonotype was counted ten times or more. This chain uses TRBV30 with TRBJ2-1; 11 bases are a match to TRBD2. CDR3 length: 15 residues. Germline CDR1 and CDR2: GTSNPN and SVGIG (reference sequence). The V and J ends lost 7 bases and 2 bases, in that order; junction bases with no gene match: 7. The DNA for the CDR3 is TGTGCCTTATCATTACTAGCGGGAGCCTACAATGAGCAGTTCTTC. Translation: CALSLLAGAYNEQFF.

V and J are TRBV4-2 and TRBJ2-6; a possible D gene is TRBD1 (6 bases). The CDR3 loop spans 20 amino acids. V lost 1 base and J lost 2, with 21 bases in between. Germline V lookup: CDR1 LGHNA, CDR2 YNFKEQ. The CDR3 here is CASSQVPRDIFLTGANVLTF. The CDR3, as DNA: TGTGCCAGCAGCCAAGTACCCCGGGACATCTTTCTTACTGGGGCCAACGTCCTGACTTTC.

J is TRBJ2-7 and V is TRBV7-9; D not resolved. V was clipped by 7 bases and J by 4 bases, with 14 bases between them. Germline V gene data show CDR1 as SEHNR and CDR2 as FQNEAQ (reference sequence). This CDR3 is 13 amino acids long. CDR3 amino acids: CASISKDGYEQYF. DNA of the CDR3: TGTGCCAGCATCAGCAAAGACGGGTACGAGCAGTACTTC.

Details on this clonotype: The junction does not match germline at one end; this may be a read error. The chain recombines TRBV28 with TRBJ1-5; 7 positions match TRBD1. Germline V gene lookup returns CDR1 MDHEN and CDR2 SYDVKM. The CDR3 is 16 amino acids. CDR3 nucleotides: TGTACCAGCAGTGGGGAAAGGGACAGCTTTTATCAGCCCCAGCATTTT. Its protein is CTSSGERDSFYQPQHF.

This clonotype was observed many times. The V and J genes are TRBV28 and TRBJ1-5; TRBD1 aligns across 7 bases. CDR1 MDHEN and CDR2 SYDVKM come from the germline V gene. The trim removed 5 bases at V and 2 bases at J, leaving 9 bases unmatched. The CDR3 has 16 residues. CDR3 residues: CASSIQTGIGNQPQHF. In DNA, the CDR3 is TGTGCCAGCAGTATTCAGACAGGGATAGGCAATCAGCCCCAGCATTTT.

J is TRBJ2-2 and V is TRBV7-3; 9 bases agree with TRBD2. Trimming removed 3 bases from V and 5 bases from J; junction bases left unmatched: 4. Germline V gene sequence: CDR1 SGHTA, CDR2 FQGTGA. The CDR3 is made up of 15 amino acids. The CDR3 sequence: CASSFSGSRTGELFF. The CDR3 nucleotides are TGTGCCAGCAGCTTTAGCGGGAGTAGGACCGGGGAGCTGTTTTTT.

V gene TRBV10-3 combines with J gene TRBJ2-2, with D unclear. Germline CDR1 reads ENHRY; CDR2 reads SYGVKD. The CDR3 length is 17 residues. Trimming pared 0 bases from V and 2 bases from J, leaving 13 bases between. The CDR3 DNA reads TGTGCCATCAGTGAGTCGTCCGGTTTACTCAACACCGGGGAGCTGTTTTTT. This translates into CAISESSGLLNTGELFF.

This clonotype was counted many times. The chain couples TRBV11-2 to TRBJ1-4; D gene uncertain. Looked up from germline, CDR1 is SGHAT and CDR2 is FQNNGV. V gave up 3 bases and J gave up 9 bases, with 14 bases separating them. The CDR3 sequence is 14 residues long. CDR3 amino acids: CASSFSARDQKLFF. CDR3 coding DNA: TGTGCCAGCAGCTTTAGCGCGCGGGATCAAAAACTGTTTTTT.